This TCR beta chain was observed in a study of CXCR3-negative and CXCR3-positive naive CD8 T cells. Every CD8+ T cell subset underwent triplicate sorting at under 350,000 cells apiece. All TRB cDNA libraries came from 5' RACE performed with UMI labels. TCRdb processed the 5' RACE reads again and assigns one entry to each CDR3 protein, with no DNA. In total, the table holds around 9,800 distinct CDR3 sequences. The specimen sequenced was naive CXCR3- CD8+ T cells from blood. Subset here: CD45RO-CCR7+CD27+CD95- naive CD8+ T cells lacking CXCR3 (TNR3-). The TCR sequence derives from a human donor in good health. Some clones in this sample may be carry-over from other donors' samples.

The CDR3 here is CASSSTDTEAFF. This chain uses TRBV28 with TRBJ1-1. Germline loops: CDR1 MDHEN, CDR2 SYDVKM. This CDR3 comprises 12 residues.